This T cell receptor (beta chain) comes out of a study of CD8 T cells in Susac syndrome (dated by TCRdb to 2018 to 2020). For the study in its entirety: Of the Susac syndrome patients who were sequenced, about eight were in clinical remission while more than five had clinically active disease. At the time of blood withdrawal, Susac syndrome patients were either therapy-naive, taking corticosteroids (with some also receiving IVIg), or on IVIg alone. Whether CD8+ T cell activation and differentiation in Susac syndrome was antigen driven was tested using repertoire sequencing.

High-throughput TCR beta sequencing profiled peripheral blood CD8+ and CD4+ T cells from healthy donors, Susac syndrome patients and multiple sclerosis patients. The Susac syndrome patients fulfilled recently defined diagnostic criteria for definite or probable disease. Bulk CD8+ and CD4+ T cells were purified magnetically by negative isolation, whereas CD8+ TEMRA cells were enriched by FACS. Blood was drawn into EDTA tubes, processed within 24 hours, and PBMCs were isolated by density gradient centrifugation. PBMCs destined for TCR sequencing were cryopreserved in liquid nitrogen and later thawed in a 37 °C water bath. The sorted or isolated CD4+, CD8+ and CD8+ TEMRA cells reached a purity of at least 90%. RNA was extracted with the RNeasy kit and about 0.45 to 1 ug was reverse transcribed using random hexamers. The immunoSEQ multiplex PCR assay, which covers 54 Vbeta and 13 Jbeta segments, was used to amplify TCR beta CDR3 regions. PCR amplification bias was corrected by using a synthetic template baseline for primer optimization and computational correction. The paper's processing steps were these. Only productive sequences were kept, with reads annotated to V, D and J genes according to IMGT and analyzed in immunoSEQ Analyzer. To calculate clonality, Shannon entropy was normalized by log2 of the number of productive unique sequences and then subtracted from one. For each patient and control, public and private clones were evaluated within the 100 most prevalent clones. Susac-specific clones were defined as absent from healthy and MS cohorts, over a thousand published viral clones and other ImmuneACCESS disease sequences. In TCRdb, the public reads were trimmed at Q25 with fastp and aligned with MiXCR, with productive beta chains retained. One record per CDR3 amino acid sequence lists the most common genes and DNA. The V and J calls and clone size come from TCRdb's table, not from the authors' own analysis. The sample data list under 300,000 distinct CDR3 sequences, and about 96% of these were observed just once. Approximately 0.094% of the sample is in the top ten clones.

For this clonotype: Its target antigen remains unknown. Base qualities are not at hand, and no much larger clone is one base apart.

The full study reports these points: The study acknowledged that relatively few individuals were included in the TCR sequencing and HLA analysis. In patients with Susac syndrome, the CD4+ T cell repertoire showed no detectable clonal expansion.

The CDR1 and CDR2 encoded by the germline V gene are SGHDN and FVKESK. V loses 4 bases, J loses 0 bases, and the germline ends lie 7 bases apart. From its cysteine to its phenylalanine, the CDR3 spans 14 amino acids. Solely the CDR3 DNA is kept, with 42 bases framed from the first base. Sequenced input: CD4+ T cells from PBMCs. The TCR was taken from a human donor with Susac syndrome. The V and J genes are TRBV14 and TRBJ2-1; no D gene call is confident. The nucleotides read TGTGCCAGCAGCCGTGGCTTCTCCTACAATGAGCAGTTCTTC. Its translation is CASSRGFSYNEQFF. The entire variable domain, with the stretches around the CDR3 drawn from the reference TRBV14 and TRBJ2-1 proteins, is EAGVTQFPSHSVIEKGQTVTLRCDPISGHDNLYWYRRVMGKEIKFLLHFVKESKQDESGMPNNRFLAERTGGTYSTLKVQPAELEDSGVYFCASSRGFSYNEQFFGPGTRLTVL.